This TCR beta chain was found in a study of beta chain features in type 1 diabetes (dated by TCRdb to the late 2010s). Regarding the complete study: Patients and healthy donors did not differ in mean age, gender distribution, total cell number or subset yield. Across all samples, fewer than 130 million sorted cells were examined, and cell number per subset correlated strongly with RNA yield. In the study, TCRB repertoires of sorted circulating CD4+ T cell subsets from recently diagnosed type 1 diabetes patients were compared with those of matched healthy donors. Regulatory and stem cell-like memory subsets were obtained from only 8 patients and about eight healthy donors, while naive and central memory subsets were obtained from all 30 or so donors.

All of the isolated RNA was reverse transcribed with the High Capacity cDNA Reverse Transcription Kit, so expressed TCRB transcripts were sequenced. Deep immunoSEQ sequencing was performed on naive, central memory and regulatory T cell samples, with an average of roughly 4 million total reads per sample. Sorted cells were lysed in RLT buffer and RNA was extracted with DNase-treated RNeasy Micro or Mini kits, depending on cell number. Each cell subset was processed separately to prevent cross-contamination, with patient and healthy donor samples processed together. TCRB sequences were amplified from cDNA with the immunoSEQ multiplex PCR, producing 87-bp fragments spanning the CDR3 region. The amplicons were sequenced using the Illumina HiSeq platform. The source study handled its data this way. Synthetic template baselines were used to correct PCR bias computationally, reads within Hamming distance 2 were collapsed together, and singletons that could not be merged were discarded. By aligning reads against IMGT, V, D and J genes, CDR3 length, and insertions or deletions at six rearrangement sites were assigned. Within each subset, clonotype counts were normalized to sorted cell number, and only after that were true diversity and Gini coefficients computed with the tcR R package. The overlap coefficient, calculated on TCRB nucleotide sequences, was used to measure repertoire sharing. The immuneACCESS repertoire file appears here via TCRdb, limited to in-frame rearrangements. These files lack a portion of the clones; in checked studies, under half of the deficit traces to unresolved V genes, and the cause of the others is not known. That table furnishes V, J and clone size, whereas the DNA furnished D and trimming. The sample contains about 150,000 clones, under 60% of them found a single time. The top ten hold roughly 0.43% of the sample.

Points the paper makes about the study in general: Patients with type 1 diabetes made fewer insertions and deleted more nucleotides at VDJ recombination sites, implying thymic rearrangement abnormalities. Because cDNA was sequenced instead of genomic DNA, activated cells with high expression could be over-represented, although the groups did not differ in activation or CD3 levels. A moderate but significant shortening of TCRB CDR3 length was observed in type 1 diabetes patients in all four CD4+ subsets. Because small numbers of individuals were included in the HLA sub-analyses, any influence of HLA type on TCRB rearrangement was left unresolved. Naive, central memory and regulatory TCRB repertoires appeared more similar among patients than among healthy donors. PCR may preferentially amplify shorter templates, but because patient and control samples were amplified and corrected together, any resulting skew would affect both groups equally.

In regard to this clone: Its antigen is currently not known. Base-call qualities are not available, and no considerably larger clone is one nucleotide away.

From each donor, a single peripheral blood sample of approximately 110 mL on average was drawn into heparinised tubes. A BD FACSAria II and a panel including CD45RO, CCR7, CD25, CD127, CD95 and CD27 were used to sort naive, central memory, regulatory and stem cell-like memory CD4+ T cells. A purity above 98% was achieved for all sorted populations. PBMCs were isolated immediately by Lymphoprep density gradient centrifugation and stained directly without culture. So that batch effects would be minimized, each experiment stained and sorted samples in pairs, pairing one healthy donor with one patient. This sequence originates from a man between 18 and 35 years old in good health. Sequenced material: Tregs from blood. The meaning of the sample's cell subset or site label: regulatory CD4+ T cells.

The encoded CDR3 is CAWSEGTDYNEQFF. The nucleotide sequence is given as TGTGCCTGGAGTGAAGGGACAGACTACAATGAGCAGTTCTTC. The V gene is TRBV30 and the J gene is TRBJ2-1; TRBD1 lines up with 7 middle nucleotides. Inclusive of the bounding cysteine and phenylalanine, the CDR3 is 14 residues long. CDR3 DNA only is kept here, 42 bases in frame from base 1. Reading the germline V gene (reference sequence) gives CDR1 GTSNPN and CDR2 SVGIG. Relative to germline, V is missing 1 base and J is missing 3 bases, with 3 bases of the junction outside any gene match.